The next 14 T cell receptor beta chains were all read from a single sample in a study of early T cells in non-severe SARS-CoV-2 infection. TCRdb itself ran the 5' RACE reads through MiXCR, one entry per CDR3 protein. The sample records roughly 90,000 distinct CDR3 sequences, about 14% being singletons. Sequenced input: whole blood. The receptors originated from an adult who was a healthcare worker with PCR-confirmed SARS-CoV-2 infection or an uninfected control (not recorded which).

This clonotype was counted a few times. The rearrangement links TRBV5-1 to TRBJ2-2, with no clear D. Germline V lookup: CDR1 SGHRS, CDR2 YFSETQ. V lost 0 bases to trimming and J lost 3 bases, with 15 bases between them. This CDR3 has 17 amino acids. CDR3 in amino acids: CASSLAESSLDTGELFF. The CDR3 coding sequence is TGCGCCAGCAGCTTGGCCGAGAGCAGCCTCGACACCGGGGAGCTGTTTTTT. The full variable domain, completed using reference TRBV5-1 and TRBJ2-2, is KAGVTQTPRYLIKTRGQQVTLSCSPISGHRSVSWYQQTPGQGLQFLFEYFSETQRNKGNFPGRFSGRQFSNSRSEMNVSTLELGDSALYLCASSLAESSLDTGELFFGEGSRLTVL.

The chain uses TRBV28 and TRBJ2-3; D remains ambiguous. The V gene lost 8 bases and the J gene lost 2 bases, with 8 bases spanning the gap. From germline, CDR1 is MDHEN and CDR2 SYDVKM. The CDR3 consists of 12 residues. The CDR3: CASSSPTDTQYF. CDR3 in DNA: TGTGCCAGCTCCTCCCCCACAGATACGCAGTATTTT.

This chain connects TRBV20-1 to TRBJ2-7; TRBD2 might be the D (5 bases). V was shortened by 0 bases and J by 4 bases, with 16 bases between the two germline ends. Germline-derived CDR1 and CDR2 are DFQATT and SNEGSKA (reference sequence). The CDR3 covers 15 residues. This CDR3 reads CSARDSSGLFYEQYF. CDR3 nucleotide sequence: TGCAGTGCTAGAGATTCCAGCGGCCTTTTTTACGAGCAGTACTTC.

On this clonotype itself: A much more abundant neighbour one base away suggests this may be a read error. The chain has TRBV19 and TRBJ1-5; D is unresolved. The germline gives CDR1 LNHDA, CDR2 SQIVND (reference sequence). This CDR3 has 14 residues. CDR3 bases: TGTGCCAGTAGTCGACGGGCTTTCAATCACCCCCAGCATTTT. Translation: CASSRRAFNHPQHF.

The chain uses TRBV2 and TRBJ1-2; D remains unclear. The CDR3 contains 15 residues. CDR1 SNHLY and CDR2 FYNNEI come from the germline V gene. Trimming shortened V by 2 bases and J by 4 bases, and 14 bases separated the two germline ends. The CDR3 sequence is CASSEIGQVGYGYTF. DNA for the CDR3: TGTGCCAGCAGTGAAATAGGTCAGGTCGGCTATGGCTACACCTTC. Together with reference TRBV2 and TRBJ1-2, the CDR3 gives the full variable domain: EPEVTQTPSHQVTQMGQEVILRCVPISNHLYFYWYRQILGQKVEFLVSFYNNEISEKSEIFDDQFSVERPDGSNFTLKIRSTKLEDSAMYFCASSEIGQVGYGYTFGSGTRLTVV.

The table lists this clonotype with many counts. This chain joins TRBV6-5 and TRBJ1-3, with 12 positions matching TRBD1. The germline V gene has CDR1 MNHEY and CDR2 SVGAGI. Losses at the gene ends were 6 bases for V and 7 bases for J; bases not matched to a gene: 10. The CDR3 extends over 16 amino acids. For the CDR3, the DNA is TGTGCCAGCAGCTTTAGGACGGGACAGGGGGCTAACACCATATATTTT. It codes for CASSFRTGQGANTIYF.

This clonotype was counted ten times or more. The V call is TRBV10-1, the J call TRBJ2-7; TRBD2 aligns across 13 bases. The germline V gene has CDR1 WNHNN and CDR2 SYGVQD (reference sequence). After removal of 4 bases from V and 3 bases from J, the junction contained 0 bases not matched to a gene. The CDR3 totals 14 residues. CDR3 loop: CASSGTSGSYEQYF. Here the CDR3 DNA reads TGCGCCAGCAGTGGGACTAGCGGGAGCTACGAGCAGTACTTC.

The CDR3: CASSQDIGSEQYF. CDR3 DNA sequence: TGCGCCAGCAGCCAAGATATCGGCAGCGAGCAGTACTTC. The rearrangement links TRBV4-1 to TRBJ2-7; D unclear. Germline V gives CDR1 MGHRA, CDR2 YSYEKL. The CDR3 is made up of 13 amino acids. V was shortened by 0 bases and J by 6 bases, with 9 bases between the two germline ends.

The J gene is TRBJ1-1, the V gene TRBV6-5, with a possible D match to TRBD1 (6 bases). The germline gives CDR1 MNHEY, CDR2 SVGAGI. The V end was cut by 0 bases, the J end by 6 bases, with 11 bases between. This CDR3 has 14 amino acids. The CDR3 nucleotides are TGTGCCAGCAGTTACTCGAGGGGGAGGGCTGAAGCTTTCTTT. It translates to CASSYSRGRAEAFF.

The genes are TRBV11-3 and TRBJ2-1; D not resolved. Per germline, CDR1 SGHNT and CDR2 YENEEA. This CDR3 has 15 residues. V gave up 4 bases and J gave up 1 base, with 11 bases separating them. The CDR3 region has the DNA TGTGCCAGCAGCTCGGAGCCCGGGTCCTACAATGAGCAGTTCTTC. Translating it yields CASSSEPGSYNEQFF.

This clonotype has a count of ten or more. This chain uses TRBV11-2 with TRBJ2-1, with 8 nucleotides matching TRBD2. The CDR3 extends over 13 amino acids. J lost 15 bases, V lost 5 bases, and 12 bases had no gene match. The germline V gene has CDR1 SGHAT and CDR2 FQNNGV. Here the CDR3 reads CASSAGSGTRPFF. In DNA form, the CDR3 reads TGTGCCAGCAGCGCCGGTTCCGGGACTAGGCCGTTCTTC. The full variable domain, with the rest looked up from reference TRBV11-2 and TRBJ2-1, is EAGVAQSPRYKIIEKRQSVAFWCNPISGHATLYWYQQILGQGPKLLIQFQNNGVVDDSQLPKDRFSAERLKGVDSTLKIQPAKLEDSAVYLCASSAGSGTRPFFGPGTRLTVL.

In its sample, this clonotype was seen a few times. The V and J genes are TRBV6-5 and TRBJ1-1, with D perhaps TRBD1 (6 bases). V lost 2 bases to trimming and J lost 3 bases, with 13 bases between them. Germline CDR1 MNHEY, CDR2 SVGAGI. The CDR3 has 15 amino acids. The CDR3 here is CASSYRGGMDTEAFF. CDR3 nucleotide sequence: TGTGCCAGCAGTTACAGGGGGGGGATGGACACTGAAGCTTTCTTT.

The chain is built from TRBV12-2 and TRBJ2-3; the table names TRBD1, a call not compared with the DNA. TRBV12-2 is labeled a pseudogene. The CDR3 has 18 residues. The CDR3 sequence: CASRLAIDRANSTDTQYF. CDR3 sequence (DNA): TGTGCAAGTCGCTTAGCAATAGACAGGGCGAATAGCACAGATACGCAGTATTTT.

The chain has TRBV10-2 and TRBJ2-6; D gene unclear. The CDR3 is 15 amino acids. Deletions cut 4 bases from V and 0 bases from J, with 7 bases between. Germline V gene data show CDR1 as WSHSY and CDR2 as SAAADI. The CDR3 is CASSALSSGANVLTF. The CDR3 DNA sequence: TGCGCCAGCAGTGCCTTAAGCTCTGGGGCCAACGTCCTGACTTTC.